These T cell receptor beta chains were read from a single sample in a study of T cell responses to AZD1222 COVID-19 vaccine. The method was immunoSEQ multiplex PCR; TCRdb's version includes in-frame clones alone and lacks a portion of them. Among 95,000 to 100,000 clones listed, roughly 84% were seen once. Sequences were derived from peripheral blood, sampled 28 days after the second AZD1222 dose. The receptors were sampled from an adult who received the AZD1222 COVID-19 vaccine. Both conserved end residues are part of each CDR3. Each record gives: clone size, D gene, J gene, V gene, CDR3 protein, CDR3 DNA. The D gene is left open where the match is weak. Size is stated for part of the rows, as once, few or many counts, or as a class when the clone is expanded.

NA,NA,TRBJ1-3,TRBV19,CASGVSALRISTGNTIYF,TGTGCCAGTGGGGTCTCTGCATTAAGGATTTCAACTGGAAACACCATATATTTT
NA,NA,TRBJ2-2,TRBV27,CASRLGAGELFF,TGTGCCAGCAGGTTGGGGGCCGGGGAGCTGTTTTTT
NA,NA,TRBJ1-2,TRBV7-9,CASSLWQEANYGYTF,TGTGCCAGCAGCTTATGGCAGGAAGCTAACTATGGCTACACCTTC
NA,NA,TRBJ2-7,TRBV18,CASSPTVNFYEQYF,TGTGCCAGCTCGCCGACAGTTAACTTCTACGAGCAGTACTTC
NA,TRBD1,TRBJ2-1,TRBV4-2,CASSRTGVLGEQFF,TGTGCCAGCAGCCGGACAGGTGTCCTTGGTGAGCAGTTCTTC
NA,NA,TRBJ1-5,TRBV12-3/TRBV12-4,CASSFRGGQPQHF,TGTGCCAGCAGTTTCAGGGGTGGTCAGCCCCAGCATTTT
few,NA,TRBJ2-7,TRBV5-4,CASSPVRGGGGEQYF,TGTGCCAGCAGCCCAGTTAGGGGGGGAGGAGGCGAGCAGTACTTC
NA,NA,TRBJ2-7,TRBV3-1/TRBV3-2,CASSQDKGPTVKQYF,TGTGCCAGCAGCCAAGATAAGGGACCCACTGTAAAGCAGTACTTC
NA,TRBD1,TRBJ1-1,TRBV5-1,CASSFQGDLAFF,TGCGCCAGCAGTTTCCAGGGGGACCTCGCTTTCTTT
few,NA,TRBJ2-7,TRBV3-1/TRBV3-2,CASSREGGVDEQYF,TGTGCCAGCAGCCGAGAAGGGGGGGTTGACGAGCAGTACTTC
NA,NA,TRBJ2-5,TRBV15,CATSNGVARQETQYF,TGTGCCACCAGCAACGGAGTGGCTAGACAAGAGACCCAGTACTTC
few,NA,TRBJ1-1,TRBV15,CATSRDRRKIGTEAFF,TGTGCCACCAGCAGAGATCGAAGGAAGATAGGGACTGAAGCTTTCTTT
NA,TRBD2,TRBJ2-3,TRBV11-3,CASSVSGTSGRDTQYF,TGTGCCAGCAGTGTATCCGGGACTAGCGGGAGAGATACGCAGTATTTT
NA,NA,TRBJ1-2,TRBV27,CASGIFGGYTF,TGTGCCAGCGGGATTTTTGGTGGCTACACCTTC
NA,NA,TRBJ1-2,TRBV19,CARVPRWDYGYTF,TGTGCCAGAGTACCCCGTTGGGACTATGGCTACACCTTC
once,TRBD2,TRBJ2-7,TRBV18,CASSRTSATSYEQYF,TGTGCCAGCTCACGGACTAGCGCCACCTCCTACGAGCAGTACTTC
NA,NA,TRBJ2-1,TRBV6-5,CASRSDTYNEQFF,TGTGCCAGCCGATCGGATACCTACAATGAGCAGTTCTTC
NA,TRBD1,TRBJ2-2,TRBV6-5,CASRGQGRSGELFF,TGTGCCAGCCGCGGACAGGGCCGAAGCGGGGAGCTGTTTTTT
NA,NA,TRBJ2-7,TRBV14,CASSQEMTYAPYEQYF,TGTGCCAGCAGCCAAGAAATGACGTACGCACCCTACGAGCAGTACTTC
once,NA,TRBJ2-5,TRBV4-1,CASSQAIWKGETQYF,TGCGCCAGCAGCCAAGCCATATGGAAGGGGGAGACCCAGTACTTC
NA,NA,TRBJ1-6,TRBV27,CASSPTAPAGGNSPLHF,TGTGCCAGCAGTCCGACAGCCCCGGCAGGAGGAAACTCACCCCTCCACTTT
NA,TRBD1,TRBJ1-2,TRBV5-5,CASSRSGQANYGYTF,TGTGCCAGCAGCCGATCGGGACAGGCTAACTATGGCTACACCTTC
NA,NA,TRBJ2-7,TRBV20-1,CSAKSGHEQYF,TGCAGTGCCAAAAGTGGCCACGAGCAGTACTTC
few,NA,TRBJ1-1,TRBV5-1,CASSVILNTEAFF,TGCGCAAGCAGCGTGATACTGAACACTGAAGCTTTCTTT
NA,TRBD1,TRBJ1-6,TRBV5-4,CASSLGQGVLSPLHF,TGTGCCAGCAGCTTGGGACAGGGGGTGCTTTCACCCCTCCACTTT
once,TRBD1,TRBJ2-5,TRBV2,CASSGDRGLETQYF,TGTGCCAGCAGTGGGGACAGGGGGCTAGAGACCCAGTACTTC
NA,NA,TRBJ2-7,TRBV6-5,CASSSSGEQYF,TGTGCCAGCAGTTCTTCTGGCGAGCAGTACTTC
NA,NA,TRBJ1-2,TRBV5-1,CASSLGRSNYGYTF,TGCGCCAGCAGCTTGGGTAGATCTAACTATGGCTACACCTTC
NA,NA,TRBJ1-5,TRBV27,CASRMQLGPQHF,TGTGCCAGCCGTATGCAGCTTGGCCCCCAGCATTTT
NA,NA,TRBJ2-7,TRBV7-2,CASSPQKGLGYEQYF,TGTGCCAGCAGCCCGCAAAAGGGACTGGGCTACGAGCAGTACTTC
few,NA,TRBJ2-2,TRBV9,CASSVDWKGELFF,TGTGCCAGCAGCGTAGATTGGAAAGGGGAGCTGTTTTTT
NA,NA,TRBJ2-7,TRBV29-1,CSVGKQRVLNYEQYF,TGCAGCGTTGGAAAACAGAGAGTGCTTAACTACGAGCAGTACTTC
NA,NA,TRBJ1-4,TRBV3-1/TRBV3-2,CASSQEISIAKLFF,TGTGCCAGCAGCCAAGAAATATCAATAGCAAAACTGTTTTTT
NA,TRBD1,TRBJ2-6,TRBV29-1,CSAPEGTGGAGANVLTF,TGCAGCGCCCCGGAAGGGACAGGGGGTGCAGGGGCCAACGTCCTGACTTTC
NA,NA,TRBJ1-1,TRBV18,CASSPGGWTEAFF,TGTGCCAGCTCACCGGGAGGGTGGACTGAAGCTTTCTTT
NA,NA,TRBJ1-1,TRBV15,CATSRDRLGLNTEAFF,TGTGCCACCAGCAGAGATAGGCTGGGGTTGAACACTGAAGCTTTCTTT
NA,NA,TRBJ2-7,TRBV9,CASSVGGEVGYEQYF,TGTGCCAGCAGCGTAGGAGGGGAGGTCGGTTACGAGCAGTACTTC
NA,NA,TRBJ2-1,TRBV5-1,CASSLVTGHNEQFF,TGCGCCAGCAGCTTGGTAACTGGGCACAATGAGCAGTTCTTC
few,NA,TRBJ1-1,TRBV29-1,CSVEPTGLPMNTEAFF,TGCAGCGTTGAACCGACAGGTCTCCCGATGAACACTGAAGCTTTCTTT
medium-sized,NA,TRBJ2-3,TRBV6-5,CASSYSIGAVTAYF,TGTGCCAGCAGTTACTCGATTGGGGCCGTCACGGCGTATTTT
NA,NA,TRBJ1-2,TRBV5-1,CASSLGSPPLNYGYTF,TGCGCCAGCAGCTTGGGGAGTCCTCCTCTTAACTATGGCTACACCTTC
NA,NA,TRBJ2-2,TRBV19,CASSIYAGNTGELFF,TGTGCCAGTAGTATCTACGCGGGAAACACCGGGGAGCTGTTTTTT
NA,TRBD2,TRBJ2-2,TRBV6-1,CASSEARGLATGELFF,TGTGCCAGCAGTGAAGCGCGAGGACTAGCCACCGGGGAGCTGTTTTTT
NA,TRBD1,TRBJ2-4,TRBV5-1,CASSWTYRGQGSIQYF,TGCGCCAGCAGCTGGACCTACAGGGGGCAGGGGAGCATTCAGTACTTC
few,TRBD1,TRBJ1-5,TRBV5-4,CASSKAGGQGDQPQHF,TGTGCCAGCAGCAAAGCGGGGGGACAGGGCGATCAGCCCCAGCATTTT
NA,TRBD1,TRBJ1-1,TRBV9,CASSTGQGGTEAFF,TGTGCCAGCAGCACAGGACAGGGAGGGACTGAAGCTTTCTTT